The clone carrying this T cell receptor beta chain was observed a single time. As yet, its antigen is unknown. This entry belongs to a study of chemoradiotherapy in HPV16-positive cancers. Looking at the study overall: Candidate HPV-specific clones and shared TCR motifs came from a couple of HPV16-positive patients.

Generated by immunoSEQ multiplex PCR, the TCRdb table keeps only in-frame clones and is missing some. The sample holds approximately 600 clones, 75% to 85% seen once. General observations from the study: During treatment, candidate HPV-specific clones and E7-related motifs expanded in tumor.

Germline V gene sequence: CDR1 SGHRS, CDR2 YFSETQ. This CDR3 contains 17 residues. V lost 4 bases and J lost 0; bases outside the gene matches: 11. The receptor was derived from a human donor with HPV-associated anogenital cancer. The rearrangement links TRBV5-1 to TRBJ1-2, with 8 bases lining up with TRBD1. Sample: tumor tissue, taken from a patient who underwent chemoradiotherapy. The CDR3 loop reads CASSSAVTGASNYGYTF. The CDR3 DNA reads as TGCGCCAGCAGCAGCGCCGTGACAGGGGCTTCTAACTATGGCTACACCTTC.